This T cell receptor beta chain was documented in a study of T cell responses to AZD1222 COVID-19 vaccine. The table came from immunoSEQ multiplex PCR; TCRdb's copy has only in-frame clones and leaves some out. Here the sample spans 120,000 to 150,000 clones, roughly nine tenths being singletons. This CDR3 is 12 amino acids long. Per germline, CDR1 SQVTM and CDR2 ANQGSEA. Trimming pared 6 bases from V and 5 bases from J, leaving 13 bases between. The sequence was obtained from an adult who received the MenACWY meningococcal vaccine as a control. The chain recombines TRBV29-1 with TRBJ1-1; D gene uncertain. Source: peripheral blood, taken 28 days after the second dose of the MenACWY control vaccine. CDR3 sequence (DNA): TGCAGCGTCTCAGTCACGGGTACTGAAGCTTTCTTT. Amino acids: CSVSVTGTEAFF.